This entry features one T cell receptor beta chain sequence. The data derive from a study of CD8 T cells in Susac syndrome. This CDR3 is 14 amino acids long. Trimming cost V 1 base and J 5 bases, with 10 bases left between them. It was healthy donors who served as the controls, matched for age and sex. Through negative isolation, CD4+ and CD8+ T cells were obtained, while TEMRA cells were enriched using FACS. Random hexamers primed reverse transcription of roughly 0.5 to 1 ug RNA. Multiplex PCR with immunoSEQ amplified the TCR beta CDR3 across 54 Vbeta and 13 Jbeta. TCRdb analysed the immunoSEQ multiplex PCR reads with MiXCR anew, one entry per CDR3 protein. This table has 100,000 to 150,000 distinct CDR3 sequences, 90% to 95% appearing once.

The rearrangement joins TRBV12-3 or TRBV12-4 to TRBJ2-3; D possibly corresponds to TRBD2 (6 bases). The source is a human donor in good health. The sample taken for sequencing was CD4+ T cells from PBMCs. CDR3 coding DNA: TGTGCCAGCAGTTTAGGGCCCGGGGGAGATACGCAGTATTTT. Its translation: CASSLGPGGDTQYF.